One and the same sample provided the 9 T cell receptor beta chains below, sequenced in a study of T-cell reconstitution after alpha-beta-depleted transplantation in children. The TCRbeta library incorporated unique molecular identifiers. One entry per CDR3 protein results from TCRdb running MiXCR on the PCR reads. Of some 550,000 distinct CDR3 sequences listed, approximately 22% are singletons. The sample consisted of PBMCs, mostly from graft donor cells, taken 360 days after TCRalphabeta/CD19-depleted stem cell transplant. The receptors shown here come from a boy in the first two years of life who had a stem cell transplant for acute myeloid leukemia, so the T cells may come from the graft donor.

The chain couples TRBV20-1 to TRBJ2-5; 9 nucleotides agree with TRBD1. CDR1 DFQATT and CDR2 SNEGSKA come from the germline V gene (reference sequence). The CDR3 extends over 14 amino acids. V lost 2 bases, J lost 2 bases, and 3 bases stayed unmatched. The CDR3 loop reads CSARRDRGQETQYF. The DNA for the CDR3 is TGCAGTGCTAGACGCGACAGGGGGCAAGAGACCCAGTACTTC.

This clonotype appeared a few times. This chain connects TRBV5-6 to TRBJ2-7; 9 bases align to TRBD2. Trimming removed 3 bases from V and 3 bases from J; junction bases left unmatched: 7. CDR1 is SGHDT and CDR2 is YYEEEE in the germline V gene. This CDR3 comprises 15 residues. The CDR3 DNA reads TGTGCCAGCAGCTCTTTAGCGGGGGCCTACTACGAGCAGTACTTC. Translated, it gives CASSSLAGAYYEQYF.

This clonotype was recorded a few times. V and J are TRBV7-2 and TRBJ2-5; TRBD2 matches at 13 bases. V was clipped by 1 base and J by 6 bases; unmatched bases: 8. Germline values: CDR1 SGHTA, CDR2 FQGNSA. The CDR3 spans 17 residues. CDR3 bases: TGTGCCAGCAGCTTAGTAGGGACTAGCGGGGTGGTAAAGACCCAGTACTTC. Amino acids: CASSLVGTSGVVKTQYF.

This chain connects TRBV7-2 to TRBJ1-2; D call uncertain. Germline CDR1 reads SGHTA; CDR2 reads FQGNSA. Trimming cost V 0 bases and J 6 bases, with 26 bases left between them. The CDR3 length is 19 residues. In nucleotides, the CDR3 is TGTGCCAGCAGCTTAGCTTATGTTCCACTAAGATCCCCCTCGAATGGCTACACCTTC. Translation gives CASSLAYVPLRSPSNGYTF.

V gene TRBV9 combines with J gene TRBJ2-1, with D tentatively TRBD2 (5 bases). The CDR3 contains 15 residues. V was clipped by 3 bases and J by 6 bases, with 16 bases between them. The germline gives CDR1 SGDLS, CDR2 YYNGEE. CDR3 bases: TGTGCCAGCAGCGAGGTATTAGCGAGATTCAATGAGCAGTTCTTC. Translating gives CASSEVLARFNEQFF.

This clonotype was recorded many times. A read error may produce the germline difference seen at one junction end. This chain joins TRBV12-3 or TRBV12-4 and TRBJ1-1; tentative D call: TRBD1 (5 bases). The CDR3 is made up of 14 amino acids. In nucleotides, the CDR3 is TGCGCCAGCAGCTTGGGGGGACGGGACACTGAAGCTTTCTTT. Translation: CASSLGGRDTEAFF.

The rearrangement uses TRBV20-1 and TRBJ1-1; D is unclear. V dropped 0 bases and J dropped 7 bases, with 12 bases sitting between them. Germline V lookup: CDR1 DFQATT, CDR2 SNEGSKA (reference sequence). The CDR3 is 13 residues long. The CDR3 bases are TGCAGTGCTAGAGATGAGAGGGATGGTGAAGCTTTCTTT. Protein product: CSARDERDGEAFF.

This clonotype was counted between two and nine times. This sequence joins TRBV12-3 or TRBV12-4 and TRBJ2-7; 8 nucleotides match TRBD1. V shed 3 bases and J 2 bases; nucleotides not matched to a gene: 6. The CDR3 has 15 amino acids. Written as DNA, the CDR3 is TGTGCCAGCAGTTTCGGACAGGGACCCGCCTACGAGCAGTACGTC. It specifies CASSFGQGPAYEQYV.

V is TRBV27 and J is TRBJ2-1; possible D gene TRBD2, 5 bases. Trimming pared 7 bases from V and 9 bases from J, leaving 16 bases between. The CDR3 is 13 amino acids. The V gene's germline CDR1 is MNHEY and CDR2 SMNVEV (reference sequence). This chain's CDR3 is CASIPRGSAEQFF. The DNA for the CDR3 is TGTGCCAGCATCCCCCGGGGATCGGCTGAGCAGTTCTTC.